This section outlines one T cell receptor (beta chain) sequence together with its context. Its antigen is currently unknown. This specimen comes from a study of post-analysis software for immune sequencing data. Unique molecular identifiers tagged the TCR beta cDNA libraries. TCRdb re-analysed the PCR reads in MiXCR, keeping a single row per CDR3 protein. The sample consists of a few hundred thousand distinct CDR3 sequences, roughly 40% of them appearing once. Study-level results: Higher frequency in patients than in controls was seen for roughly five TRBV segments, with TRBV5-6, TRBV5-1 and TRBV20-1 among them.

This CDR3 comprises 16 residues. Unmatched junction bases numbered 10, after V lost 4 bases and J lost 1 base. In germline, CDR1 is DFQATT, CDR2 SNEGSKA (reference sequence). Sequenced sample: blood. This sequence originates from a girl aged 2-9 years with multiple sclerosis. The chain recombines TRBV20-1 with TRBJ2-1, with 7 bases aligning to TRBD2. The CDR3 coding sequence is TGCAGTGCTACCCTACCTAGCGGCCCTTCCTACAATGAGCAGTTCTTC. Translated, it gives CSATLPSGPSYNEQFF.